Listed here is a single T cell receptor (beta chain). CDR3 size: 14 residues. This entry is derived from a study of radiotherapy plus CTLA-4 blockade in lung cancer. The data were produced by immunoSEQ multiplex PCR, yet TCRdb's version contains in-frame clones alone and is incomplete. Of 100,000 or so clones listed, approximately 80% are singletons. The TCR sequence derives from a human donor with non-small cell lung cancer that progressed on radiotherapy plus ipilimumab. Sequencing was performed on peripheral blood, taken from a patient treated with radiotherapy plus ipilimumab. V and J are TRBV7-5 and TRBJ1-2; TRBD1, the table's D call, lacks a check against the DNA. TRBV7-5 is termed a pseudogene. The CDR3 is CARSRRTGLYGYTF. The DNA for the CDR3 is TGTGCCAGAAGCAGAAGGACAGGTCTCTATGGCTACACCTTC.